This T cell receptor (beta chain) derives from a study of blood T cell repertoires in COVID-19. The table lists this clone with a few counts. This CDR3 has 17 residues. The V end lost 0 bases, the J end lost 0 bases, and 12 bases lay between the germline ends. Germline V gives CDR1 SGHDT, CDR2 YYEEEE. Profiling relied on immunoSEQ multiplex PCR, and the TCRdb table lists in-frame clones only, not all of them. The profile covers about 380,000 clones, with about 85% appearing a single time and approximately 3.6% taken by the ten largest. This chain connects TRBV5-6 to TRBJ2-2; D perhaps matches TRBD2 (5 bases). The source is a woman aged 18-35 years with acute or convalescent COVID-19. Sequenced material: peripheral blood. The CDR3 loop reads CASSLGTGFANTGELFF. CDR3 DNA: TGTGCCAGCAGCTTGGGCACGGGATTCGCGAACACCGGGGAGCTGTTTTTT.